Given below is one T cell receptor (beta chain) in context. Its target is not known. This record belongs to a study of blood T cells in healthy people across ages. Study at large: The template switching approach captured approximately one barcoded beta molecule for every two T cells. Findings of the study overall: Unsorted PBMC material precluded a definitive naive versus antigen-experienced comparison.

V was cut by 4 bases and J by 4 bases, with 10 bases left in between. Germline V gene data show CDR1 as SGHDT and CDR2 as YYEEEE. The CDR3 spans 13 residues. The use of a sample-barcoded 5' primer and a J-beta primer mix characterized a second PCR of roughly 6 to 12 cycles. The yield of each sample was at least 2.5 million CDR3-containing paired-end reads. TCRdb analysed the 5' RACE reads with MiXCR anew, one entry per CDR3 protein. The sample has 650,000 to 800,000 distinct CDR3 sequences; 45% to 60% are singletons. Sequences were obtained from blood. The rearrangement joins TRBV5-6 to TRBJ2-3; D is ambiguous. The TCR sequence derives from a woman of 80 years or more in good health. CDR3 in DNA: TGTGCCAGCAGCAGGCAGAATTCAGATACGCAGTATTTT. This codes for CASSRQNSDTQYF. Full variable domain (missing parts from reference TRBV5-6 and TRBJ2-3): DAGVTQSPTHLIKTRGQQVTLRCSPKSGHDTVSWYQQALGQGPQFIFQYYEEEERQRGNFPDRFSGHQFPNYSSELNVNALLLGDSALYLCASSRQNSDTQYFGPGTRLTVL.